The present TCR beta chain was sequenced within a study of beta chain features in type 1 diabetes. The entirety of the isolated RNA underwent reverse transcription, so expressed TCRB transcripts were sequenced. Read counts averaged around 4 million for samples of naive, central memory and regulatory T cells. TCRdb's table, derived via immunoSEQ multiplex PCR, lists solely in-frame clones and lacks some. The sample consists of roughly 330,000 clones, 13% of them appearing once. Findings of the study overall: Moderately but significantly shorter TCRB CDR3s were found in Type 1 diabetes patients in all four CD4+ subsets. The VDJ junctions of type 1 diabetes patients carried fewer insertions and more deletions. Whether HLA type affects TCRB rearrangement stayed undetermined in the present work.

CDR3 length: 17 amino acids. CDR1 LNHDA and CDR2 SQIVND come from the germline V gene (reference sequence). V gave up 6 bases and J gave up 3 bases, with 20 bases separating them. Purities over 98% were achieved in all sorted populations. There are a few counts of this clone. Its antigen is unidentified. This receptor was taken from a woman between 18 and 30 years old with type 1 diabetes. V gene TRBV19 combines with J gene TRBJ2-2, with D unresolved. Sequencing was done on a sample of naive CD4+ T cells from blood. The chain's CDR3 is CASRFRRQSADTGELFF. CDR3 sequence (DNA): TGTGCCAGTAGGTTTCGGCGGCAATCGGCGGACACCGGGGAGCTGTTTTTT.